This TCR beta chain was captured in a study of cytomegalovirus exposure and HLA in healthy donors. Germline CDR1 reads SGHAT; CDR2 reads FQNNGV. With 1 base removed from V and 2 bases from J, the gap between germline ends came to 11 bases. The length of the CDR3 is 15 residues. About this clone: Its antigen is not identified.

The primer mix had 60 Vbeta and 13 Jbeta primers. Some clones are missing from TCRdb's copy, which holds only in-frame ones; the method was immunoSEQ multiplex PCR. This sample has 150,000 or so clones, with 70% to 80% found just once. Whole-study results and caveats: Compared with the roughly 670-donor mean, an Asian-associated ancestry cluster reportedly had fewer N-insertions, according to a later analysis. Previously analyzed data showed that most TCR beta V segments were productive at a frequency of about 87% or about 30%.

Specimen: PBMCs. This chain uses TRBV11-2 with TRBJ1-2; maybe TRBD1 (6 bases). The receptor was isolated from a female donor in good health and CMV-seronegative. The CDR3, as DNA: TGTGCCAGCAGCTTAGCGGCAGGGGTAAACTATGGCTACACCTTC. Residues: CASSLAAGVNYGYTF.